The clone carrying this TCR beta chain was recorded a few times. What it binds is unknown. The sample comes from a study of CD8+ T cells in alopecia areata. Whole-study context: Patients remained on tofacitinib for 6 to 18 months and then went 6 months without it. Study results and limitations: Besides other cells, scalp samples also yield sequences of resident alphabeta T cells from normal skin. Clonality in the scalp and expanded CD8+ clones ranked among the top 100 were significantly decreased by tofacitinib.

Trimming shortened V by 3 bases and J by 3 bases, and 24 bases separated the two germline ends. Germline-derived CDR1 and CDR2 are SGHNT and YYREEE (reference sequence). The CDR3 is 18 amino acids. Indicated treatment: oral pan-JAK inhibitor, 5-10 mg twice daily. Punch biopsies of lesional scalp, plus peripheral blood, were taken from alopecia areata patients. After isolation, RNA underwent reverse transcription to generate cDNA as the sequencing template. The assay was immunoSEQ multiplex PCR, and TCRdb's table has in-frame clones only and misses some. The data contain 1,500 to 2,500 clones, 65% to 80% of them singletons.

This material consisted of skin, taken around week 46, from a patient treated with tofacitinib. This TCR was sampled from a human donor with alopecia areata. The J gene is TRBJ1-2, the V gene TRBV5-4, with D possibly matching TRBD1 (5 bases). The CDR3: CASSWGEGTHARHYGYTF. CDR3 nucleotide sequence: TGTGCCAGCAGCTGGGGCGAGGGGACCCACGCTCGTCACTATGGCTACACCTTC.